This record covers a single T cell receptor beta chain. The data belong to a study of blood T cell repertoires in COVID-19. Overall study context: Acute and convalescent COVID-19 samples came from the United States, Italy and Spain.

Original processing notes: Amplifying reference gene primers gave estimates of nucleated cell counts. This table comes from immunoSEQ multiplex PCR, and its TCRdb copy is limited to in-frame clones, with some not included. From that table come the V and J calls and clone size; the DNA was used to work out D and trimming. Found here are some 190,000 clones, roughly 85% of them singletons; the top ten hold 4.5% to 5%. V dropped 11 bases and J dropped 7; count of bases not matched to a gene: 5. The germline CDR1 and CDR2 sequences are MDHEN and SYDVKM. There are 11 residues in the CDR3. The rearrangement uses TRBV28 and TRBJ1-2; 9 bases fit TRBD1. The TCR was taken from a woman of 80 years or more with acute or convalescent COVID-19. The sample comprised peripheral blood. CDR3: CASTGGTGYTF. Written as DNA, the CDR3 is TGTGCCTCTACAGGGGGCACTGGCTACACCTTC.